Presented here are 21 T cell receptor beta chains from one specimen sequenced in a study of cytomegalovirus exposure and HLA in healthy donors. The protocol was immunoSEQ multiplex PCR, while the TCRdb copy is restricted to in-frame clones and leaves out a portion. Seen here are 100,000 to 150,000 clones, 89% observed once, and the top ten hold around 3.4%. Sequenced input: PBMCs. The receptors were gathered from a man aged 25-40 years in good health and CMV-seronegative.

The gene calls are TRBV7-9 and TRBJ1-1, with D tentatively TRBD1 (5 bases). The CDR3 spans 15 residues. The V gene lost 2 bases and the J gene lost 1 base, with 11 bases spanning the gap. CDR1 and CDR2 from the germline V gene are SEHNR and FQNEAQ (reference sequence). CDR3 region: CASSLFGQGNTEAFF. Written as DNA, the CDR3 is TGTGCCAGCAGCTTATTCGGGCAGGGGAACACTGAAGCTTTCTTT.

The gene calls are TRBV18 and TRBJ2-7; possibly TRBD2 for D (7 bases). This CDR3 spans 15 amino acids. The germline gives CDR1 KGHSH, CDR2 LQKENI. V was shortened by 3 bases and J by 1 base, with 13 bases between the two germline ends. The CDR3, as DNA: TGTGCCAGCTCACCGGGAGGGGGGTTATCCTACGAGCAGTACTTC. It yields the protein CASSPGGGLSYEQYF.

This clone was picked up a small number of times. V usage is TRBV2 and J usage is TRBJ1-6; D is uncertain. Germline CDR1 reads SNHLY; CDR2 reads FYNNEI. Deletions cut 11 bases from V and 4 bases from J, with 9 bases between. This CDR3 is built from 12 residues. The CDR3, as DNA: TGTGCCCGCCGGGTTTATAATTCACCCCTCCACTTT. Its translation: CARRVYNSPLHF.

This clone was picked up a small number of times. The rearrangement links TRBV18 to TRBJ2-5; tentative D call: TRBD1 (7 bases). CDR1 and CDR2 (germline): KGHSH, LQKENI. The CDR3 is 14 residues long. Trimming left V 4 bases short and J 4 bases short, with 13 bases between. The DNA of the CDR3 is TGTGCCAGCTCACTTCACAGGGGAGGAGAGACCCAGTACTTC. This codes for CASSLHRGGETQYF.

The rearrangement joins TRBV6-6 to TRBJ1-1; D possibly corresponds to TRBD1 (5 bases). Germline lookup yields CDR1 MNHNY and CDR2 SVGAGI (reference sequence). This CDR3 is built from 13 residues. The V gene lost 4 bases and the J gene lost 3 bases, with 9 bases spanning the gap. CDR3 sequence reads: CASSSTGYTEAFF. The CDR3 DNA follows: TGTGCCAGCAGTTCCACAGGTTACACTGAAGCTTTCTTT.

This clone has just one count. The chain combines TRBV2 with TRBJ2-4; the D gene is possibly TRBD2 (5 bases). This CDR3 is built from 12 residues. The germline gives CDR1 SNHLY, CDR2 FYNNEI. V was shortened by 2 bases and J by 12 bases, with 11 bases between the two germline ends. The CDR3 sequence: CASSEIGSDQYF. Here the CDR3 DNA reads TGTGCCAGCAGTGAAATAGGGAGCGATCAGTACTTC.

This sequence joins TRBV28 and TRBJ1-1; 8 bases are shared with TRBD1. CDR3 length: 12 amino acids. Germline assignment: CDR1 MDHEN and CDR2 SYDVKM. With V trimmed by 8 bases and J by 9 bases, 8 bases remained unmatched. The CDR3 is CASGGQGAQAFF. CDR3 nucleotides: TGTGCCAGCGGCGGGCAGGGGGCTCAAGCTTTCTTT. Complete variable domain (other parts from reference TRBV28 and TRBJ1-1): DVKVTQSSRYLVKRTGEKVFLECVQDMDHENMFWYRQDPGLGLRLIYFSYDVKMKEKGDIPEGYSVSREKKERFSLILESASTNQTSMYLCASGGQGAQAFFGQGTRLTVV.

The chain has TRBV27 and TRBJ2-7; weak D call: TRBD1 (6 bases). Between the trimmed V and J ends, which lost 6 bases and 0 bases, there was a span of 15 bases. Germline CDR1 MNHEY, CDR2 SMNVEV (reference sequence). The CDR3 is 15 amino acids. This CDR3 is CASSPSGQPSYEQYF. The CDR3 region has the DNA TGTGCCAGCAGCCCGAGCGGACAGCCCTCCTACGAGCAGTACTTC.

CDR3 DNA sequence: TGTGCCAGTGAACAGGTGCTTGGCTATGGCTACACCTTC. It is translated as CASEQVLGYGYTF. This chain connects TRBV28 to TRBJ1-2; D may be TRBD1 (5 bases). Germline lookup yields CDR1 MDHEN and CDR2 SYDVKM. The CDR3 has 13 amino acids. V shed 9 bases and J shed 4 bases, with 15 bases lying between them.

The V and J genes are TRBV10-2 and TRBJ2-3; TRBD2 matches 10 bases. Germline CDR1 and CDR2: WSHSY and SAAADI. V shed 2 bases and J 2 bases; nucleotides not matched to a gene: 10. The CDR3 is 18 amino acids. CDR3: CASSEEYTSGTYTDTQYF. In DNA, the CDR3 is TGCGCCAGCAGTGAGGAATATACTAGCGGGACCTACACAGATACGCAGTATTTT.

The J gene is TRBJ1-4, the V gene TRBV7-9, with a weak D call TRBD1 (6 bases). The CDR3 has 15 amino acids. Germline V lookup: CDR1 SEHNR, CDR2 FQNEAQ (reference sequence). With 5 bases removed from V and 6 bases from J, the gap between germline ends came to 16 bases. The CDR3, as DNA: TGTGCCAGCAGCCCGTGGACAGACGTCCATGAAAAACTGTTTTTT. It translates to CASSPWTDVHEKLFF.

This clone was found once. The chain recombines TRBV18 with TRBJ2-1; D possibly corresponds to TRBD2 (5 bases). This CDR3 has 14 residues. V lost 3 bases, J lost 9 bases, and 15 bases lay in between. The V gene's germline CDR1 is KGHSH and CDR2 LQKENI. The CDR3 loop is CASSPRMEVPEQFF. In nucleotides, the CDR3 is TGTGCCAGCTCACCCAGAATGGAGGTACCTGAGCAGTTCTTC.

As to this clone: Additional DNA sequences in this sample encode the identical CDR3. The chain joins TRBV7-3 to TRBJ2-2, with 8 nucleotides matching TRBD1. With 2 bases clipped from V and 5 bases from J, the junction kept 4 bases outside the gene matches. The length of the CDR3 is 15 residues. CDR1 and CDR2 from the germline V gene are SGHTA and FQGTGA. As DNA, the CDR3 is TGTGCCAGCAGCTTAGGACAGGGTGGGACCGGGGAGCTGTTTTTT. Its translation is CASSLGQGGTGELFF. Based on the CDR3 plus reference TRBV7-3 and TRBJ2-2, the full variable domain is GAGVSQTPSNKVTEKGKYVELRCDPISGHTALYWYRQSLGQGPEFLIYFQGTGAADDSGLPNDRFFAVRPEGSVSTLKIQRTERGDSAVYLCASSLGQGGTGELFFGEGSRLTVL.

This clone was seen just once. This chain joins TRBV5-6 and TRBJ1-1, with D possibly TRBD1 on 5 matching bases. V lost 4 bases and J lost 1, with 17 bases in between. The CDR3 runs 16 residues. Germline V gene sequence: CDR1 SGHDT, CDR2 YYEEEE. The CDR3, as DNA: TGTGCCAGCAGCCGGCTAGGTGTGCAGGGGAACACTGAAGCTTTCTTT. Translating gives CASSRLGVQGNTEAFF.

The chain links TRBV7-9 to TRBJ1-1; D is uncertain. The CDR3 spans 14 residues. V was cut by 5 bases and J by 5 bases, with 15 bases left in between. The germline gives CDR1 SEHNR, CDR2 FQNEAQ (reference sequence). This CDR3 reads CASSLPLTNTEAFF. The CDR3 nucleotides are TGTGCCAGCAGCCTTCCTCTTACAAATACTGAAGCTTTCTTT.

This clone was picked up one time. The V gene is TRBV28, the J gene TRBJ1-5; TRBD1 matches at 9 bases. The CDR3 spans 15 residues. The V gene end was trimmed by 3 bases and the J gene end by 5 bases; junction bases not matched to a gene: 5. Germline V lookup: CDR1 MDHEN, CDR2 SYDVKM. This chain's CDR3 is CASSLGGTGYQPQHF. CDR3 DNA: TGTGCCAGCAGTTTGGGCGGGACAGGGTATCAGCCCCAGCATTTT.

V and J are TRBV7-9 and TRBJ1-2; 7 nucleotides agree with TRBD1. V was clipped by 4 bases and J by 2 bases; unmatched bases: 7. Germline V CDR1 and CDR2: SEHNR, FQNEAQ (reference sequence). This CDR3 contains 15 residues. CDR3 nucleotides: TGTGCCAGCAGCTGGGGCAGGGGGAGCAACTATGGCTACACCTTC. Amino acids: CASSWGRGSNYGYTF.

This clone came up a few times. J is TRBJ2-5 and V is TRBV28; possibly TRBD2 for D (6 bases). The V end was cut by 5 bases, the J end by 5 bases, with 15 bases between. CDR3 length: 14 residues. The germline V gene has CDR1 MDHEN and CDR2 SYDVKM. CDR3: CASSPPGGGETQYF. Here the CDR3 DNA reads TGTGCCAGCAGTCCCCCCGGTGGGGGGGAGACCCAGTACTTC.

The rearrangement links TRBV4-2 to TRBJ1-1; no reliable D call. The V gene lost 0 bases and the J gene lost 7 bases, with 9 bases spanning the gap. Germline V gives CDR1 LGHNA, CDR2 YNFKEQ. The CDR3 runs to 13 residues. CDR3 bases: TGTGCCAGCAGCCAAGACCTCCACGGTGAAGCTTTCTTT. Translated, it gives CASSQDLHGEAFF.

V usage is TRBV2 and J usage is TRBJ1-2; D gene ambiguous. The CDR3 is 13 residues long. CDR1 is SNHLY, CDR2 FYNNEI, per germline. V lost 8 bases, J lost 3 bases, and 13 bases lay in between. The CDR3 nucleotides are TGTGCCAGCGGGGAGGGAGATTACTATGGCTACACCTTC. Protein: CASGEGDYYGYTF.

This chain connects TRBV5-1 to TRBJ1-5; 9 bases line up with TRBD1. J gave up 7 bases and V 4 bases, and 12 bases lay outside the gene matches. The V gene's germline CDR1 is SGHRS and CDR2 YFSETQ. This CDR3 spans 16 amino acids. The CDR3: CASSQMPGQGEQPQHF. CDR3 bases: TGCGCCAGCAGCCAAATGCCGGGACAGGGCGAGCAGCCCCAGCATTTT.